A single sample is the source of the 14 T cell receptor beta chains below, sequenced in a study of shared clonotypes between healthy human individuals. TCRdb keeps only in-frame clones here, not all; method: immunoSEQ multiplex PCR. The top ten clones hold around 0.29% of a sample with around 370,000 clones, roughly 96% of them seen once. The sample was memory CD8+ T cells sorted from blood. This sample's subset: CD45RO+ cells pooled with CCR7-negative TemRA cells. Every receptor here comes from a man aged 30 to 45 in good health.

The J gene is TRBJ2-7, the V gene TRBV5-1; D unresolved. The CDR3 covers 13 residues. CDR1 SGHRS and CDR2 YFSETQ come from the germline V gene. V dropped 1 base and J dropped 2 bases, with 7 bases sitting between them. CDR3 in DNA: TGCGCCAGCAGCTTGCGGGTGACCTACGAGCAGTACTTC. This encodes CASSLRVTYEQYF. The full variable domain, with the rest looked up from reference TRBV5-1 and TRBJ2-7, is KAGVTQTPRYLIKTRGQQVTLSCSPISGHRSVSWYQQTPGQGLQFLFEYFSETQRNKGNFPGRFSGRQFSNSRSEMNVSTLELGDSALYLCASSLRVTYEQYFGPGTRLTVT.

This chain joins TRBV25-1 and TRBJ2-7; 7 positions match TRBD1. This CDR3 spans 13 amino acids. V shed 1 base and J 4 bases; nucleotides not matched to a gene: 1. CDR1 and CDR2 (germline): MGHDK, SYGVNS. CDR3 coding DNA: TGTGCCAGCAGTGAATCACAGGGGTACGAGCAGTACTTC. Its translation is CASSESQGYEQYF.

The J gene is TRBJ2-1, the V gene TRBV5-1; 14 nucleotides agree with TRBD2. Germline CDR1 SGHRS, CDR2 YFSETQ. CDR3 length equals 15 residues. The ends lost 6 bases at V and 9 bases at J; junction bases unmatched: 8. CDR3 in DNA: TGCGCCAGCACCAGACTAGCGGGAGGGCCGGGTGAGCAGTTCTTC. Translation: CASTRLAGGPGEQFF.

In DNA form, the CDR3 reads TGTGCCAGCTCACCCACCTATGGGGGGGACCCGTCCCTCCACTTT. Translated, it gives CASSPTYGGDPSLHF. The V call is TRBV18, the J call TRBJ1-6, with D perhaps matching TRBD1 (5 bases). Trimming took 3 bases from V and 14 from J, leaving 20 bases between them. This CDR3 comprises 15 residues. CDR1 is KGHSH and CDR2 is LQKENI in the germline V gene. The full variable domain, its missing parts supplied by reference TRBV18 and TRBJ1-6, is NAGVMQNPRHLVRRRGQEARLRCSPMKGHSHVYWYRQLPEEGLKFMVYLQKENIIDESGMPKERFSAEFPKEGPSILRIQQVVRGDSAAYFCASSPTYGGDPSLHFGNGTRLTVT.

DNA of the CDR3: TGCGCCAGCAGCGTCGCCGGGACACGGGACGAGCAGTACTTC. It is translated as CASSVAGTRDEQYF. V gene TRBV5-1 combines with J gene TRBJ2-7; perhaps TRBD1 as D (6 bases). Germline V gives CDR1 SGHRS, CDR2 YFSETQ. The germline V and J ends were trimmed by 4 bases and 5 bases, with 16 bases remaining between them. The CDR3 has 14 residues.

The chain's CDR3 is CASSLARGNNEQFF. The CDR3 DNA reads TGTGCCAGCAGCTTAGCTAGAGGGAACAATGAGCAGTTCTTC. The chain uses TRBV7-2 and TRBJ2-1; perhaps TRBD2 as D (5 bases). The CDR3 extends over 14 amino acids. Between the trimmed V and J ends, which lost 0 bases and 5 bases, there was a span of 8 bases. Germline assignment: CDR1 SGHTA and CDR2 FQGNSA. The full variable domain, completed using reference TRBV7-2 and TRBJ2-1, is GAGVSQSPSNKVTEKGKDVELRCDPISGHTALYWYRQSLGQGLEFLIYFQGNSAPDKSGLPSDRFSAERTGGSVSTLTIQRTQQEDSAVYLCASSLARGNNEQFFGPGTRLTVL.

The chain combines TRBV4-1 with TRBJ1-2; D gene ambiguous. The V and J ends lost 1 base and 3 bases respectively, with 9 bases between them. Germline values: CDR1 MGHRA, CDR2 YSYEKL. This CDR3 contains 14 residues. In DNA form, the CDR3 reads TGCGCCAGCAGCCAAGCGTCGCGGCACTATGGCTACACCTTC. This gives the protein CASSQASRHYGYTF.

This chain joins TRBV30 and TRBJ2-1; 12 nucleotides match TRBD2. With V trimmed by 1 base and J by 2 bases, 6 bases remained unmatched. CDR3 length: 17 amino acids. The germline V gene has CDR1 GTSNPN and CDR2 SVGIG (reference sequence). The CDR3 spells CAWSGLAGEGPYNEQFF. Here the CDR3 DNA reads TGTGCCTGGAGTGGACTAGCGGGAGAAGGGCCCTACAATGAGCAGTTCTTC.

This sequence joins TRBV30 and TRBJ2-6; D call uncertain. Germline CDR1 and CDR2: GTSNPN and SVGIG (reference sequence). The CDR3 length is 16 residues. The germline V and J ends were trimmed by 8 bases and 0 bases, with 17 bases remaining between them. The CDR3 sequence is CARGSGSYSGANVLTF. In nucleotides, the CDR3 is TGTGCCCGTGGTTCTGGCTCCTACTCTGGGGCCAACGTCCTGACTTTC.

V usage is TRBV28 and J usage is TRBJ2-4, with D perhaps TRBD1 (5 bases). From germline, CDR1 is MDHEN and CDR2 SYDVKM. Between the trimmed V and J ends, which lost 5 bases and 6 bases, there was a span of 14 bases. The CDR3 has 14 amino acids. The CDR3 region is CASSVGQGGNIQYF. The CDR3 DNA sequence: TGTGCCAGCAGTGTAGGACAAGGCGGAAACATTCAGTACTTC.

The chain employs TRBV19 and TRBJ2-1, with 8 positions matching TRBD2. Germline CDR1 LNHDA, CDR2 SQIVND (reference sequence). Trimming took 3 bases from V and 7 from J; bases not matched to a gene: 11. The CDR3 runs 16 residues. In DNA, the CDR3 is TGTGCCAGTAGTATTGGGGGTATAGCGGGACGGAATGAGCAGTTCTTC. This translates into CASSIGGIAGRNEQFF.

The chain employs TRBV7-8 and TRBJ2-3; D gene unclear. Per the germline V gene, CDR1 is SGHVS and CDR2 is FQNEAQ. There are 12 residues in the CDR3. V was trimmed by 4 bases and J by 0 bases, leaving 2 bases between them. The CDR3 DNA is TGTGCCAGCAGCTCCAGCACAGATACGCAGTATTTT. Translating gives CASSSSTDTQYF.

The sample holds one count of this clone. The chain recombines TRBV2 with TRBJ2-4, with 10 bases matching TRBD2. Germline CDR1 is SNHLY and CDR2 is FYNNEI. With 2 bases clipped from V and 0 bases from J, the junction kept 10 bases outside the gene matches. This CDR3 has 19 residues. The CDR3 DNA reads as TGTGCCAGCAGTGAACTAGAAACTAGCGGGAAGGGAGCCAAAAACATTCAGTACTTC. Protein sequence: CASSELETSGKGAKNIQYF.

The rearrangement uses TRBV5-1 and TRBJ2-7; D remains ambiguous. The length of the CDR3 is 14 residues. With 0 bases removed from V and 0 bases from J, the gap between germline ends came to 7 bases. Germline V gene sequence: CDR1 SGHRS, CDR2 YFSETQ. The CDR3: CASSLDNNSYEQYF. Written as DNA, the CDR3 is TGCGCCAGCAGCTTGGACAATAACTCCTACGAGCAGTACTTC.